This T cell receptor (beta chain) was sequenced during a study of T cells after yellow fever vaccination. Study in general: The authors prepared low-cell-number fractions using SMART-Seq v4 Ultra Low Input.

This clonotype was detected a few times. Its target is unknown. Germline CDR1 MNHEY, CDR2 SVGEGT. V was cut by 2 bases and J by 2 bases, with 16 bases left in between. This CDR3 has 16 residues. Whole-study findings and limits: Repertoires sorted by FACS could include abundant clonotypes that are contaminants from the bulk population. After the booster, over 95% of CD4 and 75% to 90% of CD8 primary-response clones were re-detected.

In TCRdb, the 5' RACE reads were re-called with MiXCR into one record per CDR3 protein. The sample carries around 500,000 distinct CDR3 sequences, 21% recorded once. The V call is TRBV6-2 or TRBV6-3, the J call TRBJ2-7, with D perhaps TRBD2 (6 bases). The sequence derives from a man aged 18 to 30 who received the YFV17D yellow fever vaccine. The sequencing here drew on PBMCs, taken less than 25 days after the first yellow fever vaccination. The CDR3 DNA is TGTGCCAGCAGTTACCCCCCCGGGACTGGGGCCTACGAGCAGTACTTC. Encoded protein: CASSYPPGTGAYEQYF.